Below, 22 T cell receptor beta chains from the same sample are listed, as sequenced in a study of shared clonotypes between healthy human individuals. Sequencing used immunoSEQ multiplex PCR; TCRdb keeps in-frame clones, though not all of them. The data hold millions of clones, with 85% to 95% observed a single time. The sequenced material came from naive CD4+ T cells sorted from blood. Subset given: CD45RA+ positively selected. These TCRs come from a man between 18 and 35 years old in good health.

The chain uses TRBV29-1 and TRBJ2-5; possibly TRBD1 for D (5 bases). Between the trimmed V and J ends, which lost 4 bases and 2 bases, there was a span of 17 bases. This CDR3 has 15 residues. Germline values: CDR1 SQVTM, CDR2 ANQGSEA. CDR3 amino acids: CSVAQTSGSQETQYF. CDR3 bases: TGCAGCGTTGCCCAAACCTCAGGGTCACAAGAGACCCAGTACTTC.

This clone has just one count. This rearrangement joins TRBV11-2 to TRBJ2-7; D unclear. CDR3 length: 15 residues. V dropped 1 base and J dropped 0 bases, with 10 bases sitting between them. Germline CDR1 is SGHAT and CDR2 is FQNNGV. CDR3 DNA: TGTGCCAGCAGCTTAGTTGGGCTTAGCTCCTACGAGCAGTACTTC. Encoded protein: CASSLVGLSSYEQYF.

This clone was found once. CDR3 bases: TGTGCCAGCAGCAACGAGACGGGGCAGGGGAATTCACCCCTCCACTTT. Translated, it gives CASSNETGQGNSPLHF. The chain carries TRBV21-1 and TRBJ1-6; TRBD1 is taken as the D call from the table, unchecked against the DNA. TRBV21-1 is listed as a pseudogene. The CDR3 spans 16 residues.

The chain couples TRBV5-8 to TRBJ1-2; weak D call: TRBD1 (6 bases). Germline V CDR1 and CDR2: SGHTS, YDEGEE. Trimming took 1 base from V and 6 from J, leaving 16 bases between them. This CDR3 region has 15 residues. The CDR3 region is CASSLTTGGKDGYTF. The CDR3 nucleotides are TGTGCCAGCAGCTTGACGACAGGAGGGAAAGATGGCTACACCTTC.

The chain is built from TRBV4-1 and TRBJ2-5; the D is unclear. V was trimmed by 4 bases and J by 1 base, leaving 10 bases between them. Germline loops: CDR1 MGHRA, CDR2 YSYEKL. CDR3 length: 14 residues. This chain's CDR3 is CASSRWAGQETQYF. The CDR3 coding sequence is TGCGCCAGCAGCCGATGGGCCGGCCAAGAGACCCAGTACTTC.

The rearrangement uses TRBV7-3 and TRBJ2-1; D not certain. V gave up 2 bases and J gave up 4 bases, with 12 bases separating them. Germline lookup yields CDR1 SGHTA and CDR2 FQGTGA. CDR3 length equals 15 residues. CDR3 region: CASSLSRIRYNEQFF. CDR3 coding DNA: TGTGCCAGCAGCTTATCGCGGATCCGGTACAATGAGCAGTTCTTC.

This chain links TRBV30 with TRBJ1-1; 8 positions agree with TRBD1. The V gene end was trimmed by 2 bases and the J gene end by 4 bases; junction bases not matched to a gene: 12. The CDR3 has 16 residues. The germline gives CDR1 GTSNPN, CDR2 SVGIG (reference sequence). In DNA form, the CDR3 reads TGTGCCTGGAGTTTCCGACAGGGGTTCATGGGCACTGAAGCTTTCTTT. It yields the protein CAWSFRQGFMGTEAFF.

The rearrangement joins TRBV5-6 to TRBJ1-2; D not certain. Germline CDR1 reads SGHDT; CDR2 reads YYEEEE. This CDR3 is 14 amino acids long. Trimming took 6 bases from V and 3 from J, leaving 15 bases between them. CDR3 protein: CASTLGRGHYGYTF. The CDR3 nucleotides read TGTGCCAGCACCCTCGGAAGAGGGCACTATGGCTACACCTTC.

The sample holds one count of this clone. J is TRBJ2-5 and V is TRBV5-4; 8 bases agree with TRBD2. Unmatched junction bases numbered 6, after V lost 0 bases and J lost 5 bases. Per the germline V gene, CDR1 is SGHNT and CDR2 is YYREEE (reference sequence). The CDR3 sequence is 15 residues long. CDR3: CASSLAGGGSETQYF. CDR3 nucleotides: TGTGCCAGCAGCTTGGCCGGCGGGGGGAGTGAGACCCAGTACTTC.

This clone has ten or more counts. The chain has TRBV19 and TRBJ2-7; 7 bases fit TRBD1. The CDR3 spans 14 residues. V lost 3 bases to trimming and J lost 6 bases; unmatched junction nucleotides: 8. The V gene's germline CDR1 is LNHDA and CDR2 SQIVND (reference sequence). For the CDR3, the DNA is TGTGCCAGTAGTATGGCGACAGGGATTGTCGAGCAGTACTTC. As protein: CASSMATGIVEQYF. Complete variable domain (other parts from reference TRBV19 and TRBJ2-7): DGGITQSPKYLFRKEGQNVTLSCEQNLNHDAMYWYRQDPGQGLRLIYYSQIVNDFQKGDIAEGYSVSREKKESFPLTVTSAQKNPTAFYLCASSMATGIVEQYFGPGTRLTVT.

The chain is built from TRBV10-2 and TRBJ1-5; D is unresolved. The germline gives CDR1 WSHSY, CDR2 SAAADI. The CDR3 sequence is 13 residues long. V lost 10 bases and J 1 base, leaving 11 bases between the germline ends. The CDR3 loop is CATKDGSNQPQHF. In DNA, the CDR3 is TGCGCCACCAAGGACGGGAGCAATCAGCCCCAGCATTTT.

The rearrangement joins TRBV18 to TRBJ2-2, with 10 bases fitting TRBD2. Germline CDR1 is KGHSH and CDR2 is LQKENI. The CDR3 consists of 16 residues. The trim removed 6 bases at V and 4 bases at J, leaving 8 bases unmatched. DNA of the CDR3: TGTGCCAGCTCGGAAGTTAGCGGGAGGATCACCGGGGAGCTGTTTTTT. Protein sequence: CASSEVSGRITGELFF.

The chain carries TRBV6-1 and TRBJ1-5, with D possibly TRBD1 on 6 matching bases. The ends were cut back, 7 bases at V and 6 bases at J, with 13 bases in the middle. Germline lookup yields CDR1 MNHNS and CDR2 SASEGT. CDR3 length: 13 amino acids. The CDR3 DNA reads TGTGCCAGCACCGAGGGGGTAAGTCAGCCCCAGCATTTT. This sequence encodes CASTEGVSQPQHF.

V and J are TRBV18 and TRBJ2-1; tentatively, D is TRBD2 (5 bases). This CDR3 spans 14 amino acids. CDR1 and CDR2 (germline): KGHSH, LQKENI. Between the trimmed V and J ends, which lost 3 bases and 0 bases, there was a span of 6 bases. The CDR3 sequence is CASSPAGSYNEQFF. CDR3 in DNA: TGTGCCAGCTCACCGGCGGGCTCCTACAATGAGCAGTTCTTC.

As concerns this clone: Other DNA sequences of this sample code for an identical CDR3. In DNA form, the CDR3 reads TGTGCCAGCAGCCGCGGACAGGGAAGTGAAAAACTGTTTTTT. This encodes CASSRGQGSEKLFF. This rearrangement joins TRBV7-9 to TRBJ1-4; 8 nucleotides align to TRBD1. Germline V gene lookup returns CDR1 SEHNR and CDR2 FQNEAQ (reference sequence). V dropped 5 bases and J dropped 7; count of bases not matched to a gene: 6. The CDR3 is made up of 14 amino acids.

This chain links TRBV5-1 with TRBJ1-1, with TRBD1 matching 8 bases. Germline lookup yields CDR1 SGHRS and CDR2 YFSETQ. The trim removed 1 base at V and 1 base at J, leaving 3 bases unmatched. The CDR3 is 15 residues long. The CDR3 sequence is CASSLTGQENTEAFF. DNA of the CDR3: TGCGCCAGCAGCTTGACGGGACAGGAGAACACTGAAGCTTTCTTT.

V is TRBV19 and J is TRBJ1-6, with a weak D call TRBD1 (5 bases). Per the germline V gene, CDR1 is LNHDA and CDR2 is SQIVND (reference sequence). This CDR3 is 15 amino acids long. Between the trimmed V and J ends, which lost 1 base and 9 bases, there was a span of 13 bases. The chain's CDR3 is CASSIGQPLGSPLHF. CDR3 in DNA: TGTGCCAGTAGTATAGGACAGCCTTTGGGTTCACCCCTCCACTTT.

Regarding this clone: Other nucleotide sequences in the sample specify the same CDR3. The chain carries TRBV9 and TRBJ2-3; no firm D call. Germline-derived CDR1 and CDR2 are SGDLS and YYNGEE. The CDR3 contains 16 residues. The V gene lost 0 bases and the J gene lost 0 bases, with 11 bases spanning the gap. The CDR3 reads CASSVGAGTSTDTQYF. The CDR3 nucleotides read TGTGCCAGCAGCGTAGGCGCAGGTACTAGCACAGATACGCAGTATTTT.

The V call is TRBV6-1, the J call TRBJ1-5; no reliable D call. Trimming took 2 bases from V and 1 from J, leaving 9 bases between them. The CDR3 is 15 amino acids. CDR1 is MNHNS and CDR2 is SASEGT in the germline V gene. The CDR3 spells CASSERGGSNQPQHF. The CDR3 coding sequence is TGTGCCAGCAGTGAACGGGGAGGCAGCAATCAGCCCCAGCATTTT.

The chain has TRBV21-1 and TRBJ1-1; the table's D call of TRBD1 was not tested on the DNA. TRBV21-1 is a documented pseudogene. The CDR3 is 15 amino acids. The DNA for the CDR3 is TGTGCCAGCAGCAAGGTCGGCAGGAAGAACACTGAAGCTTTCTTT. Translating gives CASSKVGRKNTEAFF.

For the CDR3, the DNA is TGTGCCAGCAGCCAATTGGGACTAGCGAGCACAGATACGCAGTATTTT. Translated, it gives CASSQLGLASTDTQYF. The chain carries TRBV16 and TRBJ2-3; 10 positions match TRBD2. Trimming took 1 base from V and 0 from J; bases not matched to a gene: 1. The CDR3 extends over 16 amino acids. Germline CDR1 reads KGHSY; CDR2 reads FQNENV. The entire variable domain, with the rest obtained from reference TRBV16 and TRBJ2-3, is as follows: GEEVAQTPKHLVRGEGQKAKLYCAPIKGHSYVFWYQQVLKNEFKFLISFQNENVFDETGMPKERFSAKCLPNSPCSLEIQATKLEDSAVYFCASSQLGLASTDTQYFGPGTRLTVL.

In regard to this clone: Other nucleotide sequences in the sample specify the same CDR3. The chain carries TRBV30 and TRBJ2-1; 9 nucleotides match TRBD1. The germline V gene encodes CDR1 GTSNPN and CDR2 SVGIG (reference sequence). The CDR3 is 15 amino acids. V was pared by 0 bases and J by 2 bases, with 2 bases of the junction left unmatched. CDR3 protein: CAWSVGQGTYNEQFF. The CDR3 nucleotides are TGTGCCTGGAGTGTCGGACAGGGGACCTACAATGAGCAGTTCTTC.